This T cell receptor (beta chain) was identified during a study of shared clonotypes between healthy human individuals. Findings and caveats of the study: Clonotype sharing across a few donors was observed for about 5.5% of naive CD4 clonotypes. Donor clonotype sharing was expected to depend on sequencing depth.

Sequencing used immunoSEQ multiplex PCR; TCRdb keeps in-frame clones, though not all of them. The sample includes 550,000 to 700,000 clones, around four fifths of them seen just once. This clone has more than one count but fewer than ten. Its antigen is undetermined. V gave up 2 bases and J gave up 8 bases, with 15 bases separating them. The CDR3 covers 15 residues. Per the germline V gene, CDR1 is SNHLY and CDR2 is FYNNEI. What was sequenced was memory CD4+ T cells sorted from blood. Indicated subset: CD45RA-negative fraction. The chain carries TRBV2 and TRBJ1-4; D possibly corresponds to TRBD1 (6 bases). The origin of this receptor is a woman between 25 and 40 years old in good health. CDR3 nucleotides: TGTGCCAGCAGTGAACTGGGGGCGGGGGACGAAAAACTGTTTTTT. The encoded protein is CASSELGAGDEKLFF. Using reference TRBV2 and TRBJ1-4 for the parts outside the CDR3, the full variable domain is EPEVTQTPSHQVTQMGQEVILRCVPISNHLYFYWYRQILGQKVEFLVSFYNNEISEKSEIFDDQFSVERPDGSNFTLKIRSTKLEDSAMYFCASSELGAGDEKLFFGSGTQLSVL.